The clone carrying this T cell receptor (beta chain) was seen repeatedly, ten times or more. CDR1 is ENHRY, CDR2 SYGVKD, per germline. This CDR3 has 16 residues. With 9 bases clipped from V and 2 bases from J, the junction kept 9 bases outside the gene matches. The source of the sample is a study of spatial heterogeneity in lung cancer. About the study: Alpha-chain sequences were detected in numbers that were consistently lower than beta-chain sequences. In the raw reads, each unique TCR and UMI combination was present more than ten times on average.

TCRdb independently ran MiXCR on the 5' RACE reads; one entry per CDR3 protein. The table lists tens of thousands of distinct CDR3 sequences, around 12% of them singletons, with around 4.3% in the top ten. As for time point: sample taken at primary tumor resection. Unsorted whole RNA samples from tumor, nontumor lung or frozen PBMC were sequenced. The starting material was PBMCs, obtained at surgery. The V call is TRBV10-3, the J call TRBJ2-3; TRBD1 matches at 12 bases. The receptor was isolated from a male donor with early-stage non-small cell lung cancer. The CDR3 loop reads CAILRGTGGSTDTQYF. For the CDR3, the DNA is TGTGCCATTCTTCGAGGGACAGGGGGCTCCACAGATACGCAGTATTTT.